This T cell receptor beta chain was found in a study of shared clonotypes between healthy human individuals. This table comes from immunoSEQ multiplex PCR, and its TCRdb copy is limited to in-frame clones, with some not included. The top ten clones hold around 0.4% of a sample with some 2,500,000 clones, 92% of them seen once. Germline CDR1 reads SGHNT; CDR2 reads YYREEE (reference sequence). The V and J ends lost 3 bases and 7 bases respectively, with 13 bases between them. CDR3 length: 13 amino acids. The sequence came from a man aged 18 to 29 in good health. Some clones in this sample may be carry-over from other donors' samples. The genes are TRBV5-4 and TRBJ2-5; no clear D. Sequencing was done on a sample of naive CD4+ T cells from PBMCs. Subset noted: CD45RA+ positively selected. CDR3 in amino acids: CASSSEQPRTQYF. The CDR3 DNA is TGTGCCAGCAGCTCAGAACAGCCCAGGACCCAGTACTTC.